A single sample gave rise to the 5 T cell receptor beta chains below, sequenced in a study of T-cell memory formation after mild COVID-19. TCRdb fed the 5' RACE reads into MiXCR, producing one record per CDR3 protein. The repertoire holds 200,000 or so distinct CDR3 sequences, with about a sixth as singletons. Material for sequencing was PBMCs or a T cell subset sorted from them (not recorded which). The receptors shown here come from an adult woman who had mild COVID-19 (a few samples of this study predate the infection). Cell type and time point are not known.

Comments on this clonotype: A much larger clone differs from this one at a single base, so this may be a read error. The chain employs TRBV4-2 and TRBJ1-1, with a possible D match to TRBD1 (6 bases). This CDR3 region has 14 residues. Germline lookup yields CDR1 LGHNA and CDR2 YNFKEQ. The CDR3 DNA reads TGTGCCAGCAGCCCGGACAGTAAGAACACTGAAGCTTTATTT. It codes for CASSPDSKNTEALF.

The chain couples TRBV20-1 to TRBJ2-7, with 8 bases aligning to TRBD1. The CDR3 is made up of 15 amino acids. In germline, CDR1 is DFQATT, CDR2 SNEGSKA (reference sequence). V lost 1 base and J lost 0; bases outside the gene matches: 5. The CDR3 loop is CSARARDRSSYEQYF. In DNA form, the CDR3 reads TGCAGTGCTAGAGCCCGGGACAGGAGCTCCTACGAGCAGTACTTC.

This clonotype showed up many times. The chain couples TRBV20-1 to TRBJ1-1; no firm D call. V was cut by 2 bases and J by 1 base, with 8 bases left in between. The CDR3 contains 13 residues. Per the germline V gene, CDR1 is DFQATT and CDR2 is SNEGSKA (reference sequence). The CDR3, as DNA: TGCAGTGCTAGACATTTGTGGAACACTGAAGCTTTCTTT. Translation gives CSARHLWNTEAFF.

This clonotype was observed a handful of times. This chain uses TRBV12-3 or TRBV12-4 with TRBJ1-1; no clear D gene. Between the trimmed V and J ends, which lost 1 base and 0 bases, there was a span of 6 bases. The CDR3 has 14 amino acids. The CDR3 region is CASSLEQLNTEAFF. For the CDR3, the DNA is TGTGCCAGCAGTTTAGAACAGCTGAACACTGAAGCTTTCTTT.

The chain uses TRBV5-5 and TRBJ2-3; D uncertain. This CDR3 has 13 amino acids. V lost 7 bases and J 0 bases, leaving 9 bases between the germline ends. Looked up from germline, CDR1 is SGHKS and CDR2 is YYEKEE (reference sequence). CDR3 sequence (DNA): TGTGCCAGCGGGGTACTCAGCACAGATACGCAGTATTTT. Its protein is CASGVLSTDTQYF.